This TCR beta chain was identified in a study of patients and donors after allogeneic stem cell transplantation. TCRdb re-analysed the RT-PCR reads in MiXCR, keeping a single row per CDR3 protein. Found here are 390,000 or so distinct CDR3 sequences, about a sixth of them singletons; the top ten hold 7.2%. This TCR was recovered from a human donor who was either an allogeneic HSCT recipient or a stem cell or donor lymphocyte infusion donor (not recorded which). It is not recorded whose cells these are; they may come from a transplant donor. The material sequenced was blood, either unsorted or a sorted T cell fraction (not recorded which).

CDR3 region: CASSVLAPSSYEQYF. In nucleotides, the CDR3 is TGTGCCAGCAGTGTATTGGCCCCAAGCTCCTACGAGCAGTACTTC. The chain links TRBV2 to TRBJ2-7; no clear D gene. The length of the CDR3 is 15 residues. The germline V and J ends were trimmed by 4 bases and 0 bases, with 13 bases remaining between them. The germline V gene encodes CDR1 SNHLY and CDR2 FYNNEI.